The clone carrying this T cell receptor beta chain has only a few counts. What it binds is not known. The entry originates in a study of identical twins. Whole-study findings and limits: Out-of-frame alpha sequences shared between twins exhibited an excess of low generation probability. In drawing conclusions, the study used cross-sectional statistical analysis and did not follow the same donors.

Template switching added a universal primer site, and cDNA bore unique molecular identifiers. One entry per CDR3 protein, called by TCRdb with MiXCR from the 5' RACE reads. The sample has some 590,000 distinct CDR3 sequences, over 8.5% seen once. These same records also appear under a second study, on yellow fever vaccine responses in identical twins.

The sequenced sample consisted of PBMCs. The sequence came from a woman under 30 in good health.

CDR3 bases: TGTGCCAGCAGCTCAACGGACAGGGGAGCTAATGAAAAACTGTTTTTT. This codes for CASSSTDRGANEKLFF. The chain has TRBV3-1 and TRBJ1-4; 9 bases map to TRBD1. V was pared by 5 bases and J by 3 bases, with 7 bases of the junction left unmatched. This CDR3 is built from 16 residues. Germline CDR1 and CDR2: LGHDT and YNNKEL (reference sequence).